Given below is one T cell receptor (beta chain) in context. Its specific antigen is unknown. No per-base quality is available; no much larger clone lies one base away. The CDR3 regions of human TCRbeta chains were analyzed by immunosequencing. As for how the authors treated the data: Repertoire TCRs were matched against a reference library of SARS-CoV-2-specific TCRs generated with the MIRA antigen-specificity platform. Breadth was defined as the fraction of unique TCRs that were SARS-CoV-2-associated, and depth was defined as the fraction of total T cells that were SARS-CoV-2-associated. Using the MIRA data, every spike-specific TCR was mapped to the spike region that the TCR reacted to and assigned to either a CD4 or a CD8 class. Log10-transformed breadth and depth values were compared by one-way ANOVA with Sidak's multiple comparisons tests. TCRdb took over this immuneACCESS table, retaining in-frame rearrangements with V and J assigned. Such tables are incomplete; in checked studies, under half of the missing clones stem from an unresolved V gene, and the remainder is unexplained. V and J calls and clone size are given by that table; D and trimming were obtained from the DNA. In all, the sample holds about 98,000 clones, and roughly 90% of those were seen once. The top ten constitute approximately 5.5% of the sample.

This entry belongs to a study of T cell responses to AZD1222 COVID-19 vaccine (dated by TCRdb to the early 2020s). With respect to the entire study: AZD1222 recipients whose second dose came at about 4 weeks and those whose second dose came at about 12 weeks were combined into one group, since spike-specific TCR depth and breadth did not differ between the two schedules. A total of approximately 240 trial participants underwent TCR sequencing, of whom 200 to 220 had received two doses of AZD1222 and some 26 had received two doses of the MenACWY control vaccine. Trial participants were enrolled into age subgroups of 18-55, 56-69 and 70-plus years, which contained about 150, 27 and 61 TCR-sequenced participants, respectively. What the research found in general, with its limitations: Conclusions about previously exposed vaccinees are limited because only six or seven AZD1222 recipients were SARS-CoV-2 seropositive at baseline. CD4 TCRs associated with the vaccine covered the entire spike protein, and the dominant responses were in regions 160-218 and 743-854. Because no day 14 peak-response samples were available, repertoires were characterized only after the peak T cell response. The 56-69-year group was small, and its depth increase did not reach significance, likely because of low power. Participants were mostly white British, with more females than males. The authors suggested clonal diversity may have been underestimated. After two AZD1222 doses, spike-specific TCR breadth and depth were significantly higher than at day 0 and than in MenACWY recipients. Epitopes outside the regions mutated in the B.1.351 and B.1.1.7 variants were reportedly recognized by nearly half of the unique spike-specific TCRs.

V is trimmed back by 0 bases and J by 2 bases, and the junction contains 3 bases that no gene match accounts for. Reading from cysteine to phenylalanine, the CDR3 counts 15 amino acids. The CDR3 DNA has 45 bases and is translated from base 1. CDR1 and CDR2 were assigned from the germline V gene as SGHTA and FQGTGA. In light of the paper, this sample's time point label describes: baseline before first vaccination. Samples from vaccinated people were obtained from the UK trials COV001 and COV002, which included a single-blind randomized controlled phase 2/3 trial of AZD1222 (ChAdOx1 nCoV-19) in healthy adults. For TCRbeta chain sequencing, PBMC samples from trial participants were taken at day 0 and at day 28 after the second dose.

The receptor comes from an adult in good health. The source was peripheral blood, collected on day 0 of AZD1222 vaccination. The sequence joins TRBV7-3 to TRBJ2-5, and 7 junctional nucleotides match TRBD2. The bases read TGTGCCAGCAGCTTAACTAGCGGGTCGCAAGAGACCCAGTACTTC. This codes for CASSLTSGSQETQYF.